This entry lists 22 T cell receptor beta chains sequenced from one sample in a study of T cells in Graves' hyperthyroidism and ophthalmopathy. The investigators amplified TCR beta CDR3 regions from RNA transcripts. An initial round of RT-PCR targeting the TCR CDR3 relied on the HTBI primer set. From the multiplex PCR reads, TCRdb called clonotypes with MiXCR, one entry per CDR3 protein. The profile shows approximately 500,000 distinct CDR3 sequences, about 43% of them singletons. Sequenced input: peripheral blood or thyroid tissue (not recorded which). The source of these receptors is a woman younger than 30 with Graves' hyperthyroidism.

The chain is built from TRBV7-8 and TRBJ1-4; maybe TRBD1 (5 bases). The CDR3 runs 17 residues. V lost 5 bases to trimming and J lost 4 bases, with 20 bases between them. Germline V gene lookup returns CDR1 SGHVS and CDR2 FQNEAQ. CDR3 coding DNA: TGTGCCAGCAGCATTGCGGGACGGAGGTTTAATAATGAAAAACTGTTTTTT. Amino acids: CASSIAGRRFNNEKLFF.

This clonotype appeared many times. This chain joins TRBV20-1 and TRBJ2-5, with D unclear. V lost 0 bases, J lost 5 bases, and 16 bases lay in between. Germline CDR1 reads DFQATT; CDR2 reads SNEGSKA (reference sequence). This CDR3 comprises 15 residues. The CDR3 here is CSARDSGGPRETQYF. The CDR3 DNA sequence: TGCAGTGCTAGAGATTCCGGCGGACCCCGGGAGACCCAGTACTTC.

The sample holds many counts of this clonotype. The V gene is TRBV5-1, the J gene TRBJ2-6; D is possibly TRBD2 (6 bases). Germline CDR1 reads SGHRS; CDR2 reads YFSETQ. The V end lost 2 bases, the J end lost 6 bases, and 24 bases lay between the germline ends. This CDR3 contains 19 residues. Here the CDR3 reads CASSFPRGTGRLKANVLTF. The CDR3, as DNA: TGCGCCAGCAGCTTCCCCCGCGGGACGGGACGTCTTAAGGCCAACGTCCTGACTTTC.

This clonotype has a count of ten or more. The genes are TRBV7-2 and TRBJ2-7; TRBD2 is a possible D gene (6 bases). Per the germline V gene, CDR1 is SGHTA and CDR2 is FQGNSA. Trimming took 5 bases from V and 2 from J, leaving 10 bases between them. The CDR3 length is 13 residues. CDR3 sequence reads: CASSLVAAYEQYF. In DNA form, the CDR3 reads TGTGCCAGCAGCCTCGTAGCGGCCTACGAGCAGTACTTC.

This clonotype was detected many times. Written as DNA, the CDR3 is TGCAGTGCTGTGGGGGCGGGAGACTATGGCTACACCTTC. This translates into CSAVGAGDYGYTF. V usage is TRBV20-1 and J usage is TRBJ1-2; possibly TRBD1 for D (6 bases). The germline gives CDR1 DFQATT, CDR2 SNEGSKA (reference sequence). Trimming stripped 5 bases from V and 3 bases from J, with 13 bases between. This CDR3 has 13 residues.

Of note for this clonotype: A clone one base away is much larger, so this may be a read error. V is TRBV5-1 and J is TRBJ2-3; possibly TRBD2 for D (6 bases). The V end lost 7 bases, the J end lost 5 bases, and 17 bases lay between the germline ends. This CDR3 spans 14 amino acids. Germline values: CDR1 SGHRS, CDR2 YFSETQ. The CDR3, as DNA: TGCGCCAGCGGACCGGGGGAGGCAAGAGATACGCAGTATTTT. It encodes CASGPGEARDTQYF.

Only one count was recorded for this clonotype. The rearrangement links TRBV15 to TRBJ2-7, with D perhaps matching TRBD1 or TRBD2 (5 bases each). Germline assignment: CDR1 LNHNV and CDR2 YYDKDF (reference sequence). The V end lost 3 bases, the J end lost 3 bases, and 9 bases lay between the germline ends. This CDR3 has 13 residues. The CDR3: CATSSGDHYEQYF. The CDR3 nucleotides are TGTGCCACCAGCAGCGGGGACCACTACGAGCAGTACTTC.

The rearrangement uses TRBV29-1 and TRBJ2-5; 13 bases map to TRBD2. The V gene's germline CDR1 is SQVTM and CDR2 ANQGSEA. With V trimmed by 2 bases and J by 7 bases, 10 bases remained unmatched. The CDR3 is 16 residues long. The chain's CDR3 is CSVEIGLAGEFGTQYF. The CDR3 nucleotides are TGCAGCGTTGAAATAGGACTAGCGGGAGAATTTGGGACCCAGTACTTC.

This clonotype occurred many times. This chain links TRBV12-5 with TRBJ2-7; 11 nucleotides agree with TRBD2. This CDR3 comprises 17 residues. J was trimmed by 0 bases and V by 1 base; bases with no gene match: 5. The germline gives CDR1 LGHNT, CDR2 FRNRAP. Here the CDR3 reads CASGLDRTSGLSYEQYF. As DNA, the CDR3 is TGTGCTAGTGGTTTGGATAGGACTAGCGGGCTCTCCTACGAGCAGTACTTC.

A word on this clonotype: One end of the junction fails to match germline, which may point to a read error. The chain joins TRBV7-8 to TRBJ2-3, with TRBD2 as a possible D gene (5 bases). This CDR3 region has 17 residues. Germline assignment: CDR1 SGHVS and CDR2 FQNEAQ. The CDR3 is CASSTSRTDSSTDAQYF. The CDR3 region has the DNA TGTGCCAGCAGTACCTCACGAACGGACTCCAGCACAGATGCGCAGTATTTT.

The V gene is TRBV2, the J gene TRBJ1-1, with a weak D call TRBD1 (6 bases). CDR1 is SNHLY and CDR2 is FYNNEI in the germline V gene. The CDR3 is made up of 14 amino acids. V was trimmed by 5 bases and J by 6 bases, leaving 16 bases between them. The CDR3 nucleotides read TGTGCCAGCAGTTACCCAGGGGCGAATTCTGAAGCTTTCTTT. Translated: CASSYPGANSEAFF.

The chain carries TRBV5-5 and TRBJ1-1; TRBD1 is a possible D gene (5 bases). Germline V gives CDR1 SGHKS, CDR2 YYEKEE (reference sequence). V lost 1 base, J lost 3 bases, and 22 bases lay in between. The CDR3 has 18 amino acids. The CDR3 sequence is CASSLQPGTALAYTEAFF. Written as DNA, the CDR3 is TGTGCCAGCAGCTTGCAGCCAGGGACGGCCCTTGCCTACACTGAAGCTTTCTTT.

The chain links TRBV15 to TRBJ2-3; TRBD2 matches 12 bases. The V segment lost 5 bases and the J segment 2 bases; nucleotides outside the gene matches: 8. Germline V gene lookup returns CDR1 LNHNV and CDR2 YYDKDF (reference sequence). The CDR3 spans 17 residues. This CDR3 reads CATSSLLAGGSTDTQYF. The CDR3 nucleotides read TGTGCCACCAGCTCCCTACTAGCGGGAGGCTCCACAGATACGCAGTATTTT.

The chain employs TRBV20-1 and TRBJ1-1, with D uncertain. Germline V lookup: CDR1 DFQATT, CDR2 SNEGSKA (reference sequence). CDR3 length: 12 amino acids. In DNA, the CDR3 is TGCATCCTCTCGGGGAGAGGAGGGCAAGCTTTCTTT. It translates to CILSGRGGQAFF.

J is TRBJ2-7 and V is TRBV3-1; weak D call: TRBD2 (6 bases). V lost 5 bases, J lost 2 bases, and 16 bases lay in between. This CDR3 is 15 amino acids long. Germline V CDR1 and CDR2: LGHDT, YNNKEL (reference sequence). CDR3 coding DNA: TGTGCCAGCAGCGAAGGGACTGCGCCGACCTACGAGCAGTACTTC. Translation: CASSEGTAPTYEQYF.

The chain uses TRBV6-5 and TRBJ1-1; 8 nucleotides align to TRBD1. This CDR3 is built from 15 residues. CDR1 is MNHEY, CDR2 SVGAGI, per germline. Trimming took 1 base from V and 5 from J; bases not matched to a gene: 6. As DNA, the CDR3 is TGTGCCAGCAGTTACTTAGGACAGGGTCAAACTGAAGCTTTCTTT. This encodes CASSYLGQGQTEAFF.

Note on this clonotype: It may be a read error: a sequence one base away is much more abundant. The chain employs TRBV10-3 and TRBJ2-2; the D is unclear. Germline V lookup: CDR1 ENHRY, CDR2 SYGVKD. The CDR3 sequence is 13 residues long. The V gene lost 6 bases and the J gene lost 4 bases, with 9 bases spanning the gap. CDR3 bases: TGTGCCATCAGCCTTACACCCACCGGGGAGCTGTTTTTT. As protein: CAISLTPTGELFF.

The CDR3 loop is CASSSGTVETQYF. CDR3 DNA sequence: TGTGCCAGTAGTTCTGGGACAGTGGAGACCCAGTACTTC. The chain has TRBV19 and TRBJ2-5; 7 bases map to TRBD1. V was pared by 5 bases and J by 5 bases, with 5 bases of the junction left unmatched. The CDR3 is 13 amino acids. Germline CDR1 LNHDA, CDR2 SQIVND (reference sequence).

In the case of this clonotype: At one boundary the junction diverges from the germline segment, which might be a read error. The V call is TRBV12-3 or TRBV12-4, the J call TRBJ1-3; possible D gene TRBD1, 5 bases. The CDR3 spans 17 residues. Written as DNA, the CDR3 is TGTGCCAGCAGTTTTGGTCCGGGACGGATCTCTGGAAACACCATACATTTT. This translates into CASSFGPGRISGNTIHF.

This clonotype was counted a single time. This sequence may be a read error, since a much larger clone differs from it by one base. The V and J genes are TRBV4-2 and TRBJ1-4; 8 bases line up with TRBD1. Germline CDR1 LGHNA, CDR2 YNFKEQ. Trimming took 1 base from V and 6 from J; bases not matched to a gene: 4. The CDR3 length is 15 residues. The CDR3 DNA reads as TGTGCCAGCAGCCAAGGGACAGGGTGTGATGAAAAACTGTTTTTT. Translation: CASSQGTGCDEKLFF.

The chain employs TRBV18 and TRBJ1-2; no reliable D call. The V end lost 3 bases, the J end lost 6 bases, and 20 bases lay between the germline ends. Germline lookup yields CDR1 KGHSH and CDR2 LQKENI. The CDR3 consists of 16 residues. The CDR3 DNA is TGTGCCAGCTCACCTCGCACAGCGGTAGGTCAAGATGGCTACACCTTC. Translated, it gives CASSPRTAVGQDGYTF.

This clonotype has at least ten counts. For the CDR3, the DNA is TGTGCCAGTAAACGGGACAGGGGAACGAACACTGAAGCTTTCTTT. Residues: CASKRDRGTNTEAFF. The V call is TRBV19, the J call TRBJ1-1; 10 nucleotides match TRBD1. V lost 7 bases, J lost 1 base, and 6 bases stayed unmatched. Germline V gives CDR1 LNHDA, CDR2 SQIVND (reference sequence). This CDR3 comprises 15 residues.